Each of the 30 T cell receptor beta chains below was sequenced from the same sample in a study of CD8 T cells in Susac syndrome. The authors reverse transcribed roughly 0.5 to 1 ug RNA with random hexamers. Each CDR3 protein gets one entry after TCRdb re-called the immunoSEQ multiplex PCR reads with MiXCR. This sample yields 150,000 to 160,000 distinct CDR3 sequences, of which 85% to 95% are seen a single time; 0.16% belongs to the top ten. Sequenced material: CD4+ T cells from PBMCs. These receptors came from a human donor with Susac syndrome.

J is TRBJ2-5 and V is TRBV2; D gene unclear. There are 12 residues in the CDR3. V gave up 8 bases and J gave up 4 bases, with 11 bases separating them. The germline CDR1 and CDR2 sequences are SNHLY and FYNNEI. CDR3 amino acids: CASRRWGETQYF. The DNA for the CDR3 is TGTGCCAGCCGCAGGTGGGGAGAGACCCAGTACTTC.

This clonotype appeared a single time. V gene TRBV16 combines with J gene TRBJ1-2; D gene uncertain. CDR3 size: 12 residues. Trimming pared 4 bases from V and 8 bases from J, leaving 11 bases between. Germline V gene data show CDR1 as KGHSY and CDR2 as FQNENV. Here the CDR3 DNA reads TGTGCCAGCAGCCGGTCCCGGGAAGGCTACACCTTC. This encodes CASSRSREGYTF. Full variable domain (rest looked up from reference TRBV16 and TRBJ1-2): GEEVAQTPKHLVRGEGQKAKLYCAPIKGHSYVFWYQQVLKNEFKFLISFQNENVFDETGMPKERFSAKCLPNSPCSLEIQATKLEDSAVYFCASSRSREGYTFGSGTRLTVV.

This chain uses TRBV7-9 with TRBJ1-1; the D is unclear. V lost 5 bases and J 4 bases, leaving 17 bases between the germline ends. CDR3 size: 15 residues. Germline CDR1 and CDR2: SEHNR and FQNEAQ (reference sequence). The CDR3 loop is CASSADLRWGTEAFF. The DNA of the CDR3 is TGTGCCAGCAGCGCCGACCTGAGGTGGGGCACTGAAGCTTTCTTT.

The chain recombines TRBV6-5 with TRBJ1-4; 9 positions match TRBD1. The trim removed 6 bases at V and 6 bases at J, leaving 8 bases unmatched. The V gene's germline CDR1 is MNHEY and CDR2 SVGAGI. The CDR3 runs to 15 residues. CDR3 nucleotides: TGTGCCAGCAGGCCCCCGGGACAGGGATATGAAAAACTGTTTTTT. Its translation: CASRPPGQGYEKLFF.

The chain couples TRBV25-1 to TRBJ1-6, with D unclear. CDR3 length: 12 amino acids. Germline-derived CDR1 and CDR2 are MGHDK and SYGVNS. V was trimmed by 3 bases and J by 13 bases, leaving 10 bases between them. CDR3 loop: CASSDRWEPLHF. The CDR3 region has the DNA TGTGCCAGCAGTGATAGGTGGGAGCCCCTCCACTTT.

The J gene is TRBJ1-6, the V gene TRBV20-1, with TRBD1 matching 8 bases. V lost 5 bases, J lost 7 bases, and 7 bases stayed unmatched. The CDR3 spans 14 residues. CDR1 DFQATT and CDR2 SNEGSKA come from the germline V gene (reference sequence). This CDR3 reads CSAFRDRKNSPLHF. The CDR3 DNA is TGCAGTGCTTTCCGGGACAGGAAAAATTCACCCCTCCACTTT.

This clonotype was seen a few times. V is TRBV6-5 and J is TRBJ2-3, with D perhaps TRBD1 or TRBD2 (5 bases each). In germline, CDR1 is MNHEY, CDR2 SVGAGI. This CDR3 comprises 13 residues. V lost 5 bases and J 2 bases, leaving 8 bases between the germline ends. CDR3 DNA sequence: TGTGCCAGCAGTGGGGGATTCACAGATACGCAGTATTTT. Protein sequence: CASSGGFTDTQYF.

The V gene is TRBV12-3 or TRBV12-4, the J gene TRBJ2-5; TRBD1 aligns across 7 bases. V shed 7 bases, J shed 2 bases, and the junction held 7 bases outside the gene matches. The CDR3 has 14 amino acids. CDR3: CASKATGRQETQYF. The CDR3 nucleotides read TGTGCCAGCAAGGCGACAGGGAGACAAGAGACCCAGTACTTC.

The chain is built from TRBV18 and TRBJ2-1, with TRBD2 identical over 7 bases. The J segment lost 8 bases and the V segment lost 6 bases, leaving 10 bases of the junction unmatched. This CDR3 is built from 14 residues. CDR1 is KGHSH, CDR2 LQKENI, per germline. The CDR3 nucleotides read TGTGCCAGCTCTCTCCGACTAGCTAGGGATGAGCAGTTCTTC. Its protein product is CASSLRLARDEQFF.

The DNA of the CDR3 is TGCAGCGTTCACGACAGGGACAACGAGCAGTACTTC. Its protein product is CSVHDRDNEQYF. This chain uses TRBV29-1 with TRBJ2-7, with TRBD1 matching 7 bases. The V and J ends lost 5 bases and 5 bases, in that order; junction bases with no gene match: 6. CDR3 size: 12 residues. Germline values: CDR1 SQVTM, CDR2 ANQGSEA.

V and J are TRBV4-1 and TRBJ2-7, with 7 bases aligning to TRBD2. This CDR3 is built from 14 residues. Germline-derived CDR1 and CDR2 are MGHRA and YSYEKL. With V trimmed by 1 base and J by 3 bases, 3 bases remained unmatched. CDR3: CASSQVRDYYEQYF. CDR3 nucleotides: TGCGCCAGCAGCCAAGTTCGGGACTACTACGAGCAGTACTTC.

The chain is built from TRBV29-1 and TRBJ1-1; D may be TRBD1 (6 bases). V lost 0 bases, J lost 8 bases, and 16 bases lay in between. Germline-derived CDR1 and CDR2 are SQVTM and ANQGSEA. This CDR3 is 14 amino acids long. The chain's CDR3 is CSVEEGRGLAEAFF. For the CDR3, the DNA is TGCAGCGTTGAAGAAGGGCGGGGGCTGGCAGAAGCTTTCTTT.

Here the CDR3 DNA reads TGTGCCAGCAGCCACCAGGAGCGCGAGCAGTACTTC. It is translated as CASSHQEREQYF. V usage is TRBV3-1 and J usage is TRBJ2-7; no reliable D call. V was trimmed by 3 bases and J by 6 bases, leaving 9 bases between them. The CDR3 extends over 12 amino acids. The germline CDR1 and CDR2 sequences are LGHDT and YNNKEL (reference sequence).

This clonotype occurred once. This chain connects TRBV29-1 to TRBJ2-1; 7 nucleotides match TRBD2. After removal of 7 bases from V and 4 bases from J, the junction contained 7 bases not matched to a gene. Germline V gene data show CDR1 as SQVTM and CDR2 as ANQGSEA. This CDR3 has 13 amino acids. The CDR3 DNA is TGCAGCGCCCAGCGGCGGGGGTACAATGAGCAGTTCTTC. It specifies CSAQRRGYNEQFF.

This chain uses TRBV12-5 with TRBJ2-3; D is unresolved. This CDR3 contains 14 residues. Trimming shortened V by 8 bases and J by 6 bases, and 18 bases separated the two germline ends. Looked up from germline, CDR1 is LGHNT and CDR2 is FRNRAP. The CDR3 DNA reads TGTGCTAGTCAACGGACCCTTTCCTCCGATACGCAGTATTTT. Its protein is CASQRTLSSDTQYF.

The chain has TRBV7-2 and TRBJ2-4; 8 bases fit TRBD2. The CDR3 runs 14 residues. The germline CDR1 and CDR2 sequences are SGHTA and FQGNSA. V dropped 5 bases and J dropped 7; count of bases not matched to a gene: 7. CDR3 loop: CASSPTSGVNIQYF. CDR3 bases: TGTGCCAGCAGCCCAACTAGCGGCGTTAACATTCAGTACTTC.

V and J are TRBV29-1 and TRBJ2-5; D gene uncertain. Between the trimmed V and J ends, which lost 4 bases and 3 bases, there was a span of 12 bases. CDR1 is SQVTM, CDR2 ANQGSEA, per germline. The CDR3 extends over 13 amino acids. This chain's CDR3 is CSVGFGLKETQYF. Here the CDR3 DNA reads TGCAGCGTTGGGTTTGGCCTAAAAGAGACCCAGTACTTC. The whole variable domain, filled in from reference TRBV29-1 and TRBJ2-5, reads SAVISQKPSRDICQRGTSLTIQCQVDSQVTMMFWYRQQPGQSLTLIATANQGSEATYESGFVIDKFPISRPNLTFSTLTVSNMSPEDSSIYLCSVGFGLKETQYFGPGTRLLVL.

J is TRBJ1-5 and V is TRBV7-9, with D possibly TRBD1 on 5 matching bases. Germline CDR1 and CDR2: SEHNR and FQNEAQ (reference sequence). This CDR3 spans 16 amino acids. V gave up 4 bases and J gave up 0 bases, with 13 bases separating them. CDR3 sequence: CASSSRVGDSNQPQHF. DNA for the CDR3: TGTGCCAGCAGCTCAAGAGTAGGGGATAGCAATCAGCCCCAGCATTTT.

The rearrangement uses TRBV7-2 and TRBJ2-7; D gene unclear. Germline V CDR1 and CDR2: SGHTA, FQGNSA. The CDR3 runs 12 residues. Between the trimmed V and J ends, which lost 2 bases and 6 bases, there was a span of 8 bases. The CDR3 sequence: CASSLSGFEQYF. The CDR3 DNA reads as TGTGCCAGCAGCTTATCGGGTTTCGAGCAGTACTTC. Variable domain in full (rest from reference TRBV7-2 and TRBJ2-7): GAGVSQSPSNKVTEKGKDVELRCDPISGHTALYWYRQSLGQGLEFLIYFQGNSAPDKSGLPSDRFSAERTGGSVSTLTIQRTQQEDSAVYLCASSLSGFEQYFGPGTRLTVT.

The chain joins TRBV29-1 to TRBJ1-3; 7 bases match TRBD1. The CDR3 runs to 15 residues. Germline V lookup: CDR1 SQVTM, CDR2 ANQGSEA. V lost 6 bases and J lost 3; bases outside the gene matches: 11. The DNA of the CDR3 is TGCAGCGTCTCATCGGGGACAGATATTGGAAACACCATATATTTT. Its protein is CSVSSGTDIGNTIYF.

This chain connects TRBV7-2 to TRBJ2-1; possibly TRBD1 for D (5 bases). Trimming pared 5 bases from V and 5 bases from J, leaving 13 bases between. This CDR3 spans 14 amino acids. The germline gives CDR1 SGHTA, CDR2 FQGNSA. This CDR3 is CASSPRTPNNEQFF. The CDR3 DNA is TGTGCCAGCAGCCCGCGGACACCCAACAATGAGCAGTTCTTC.

V usage is TRBV15 and J usage is TRBJ2-3; 8 bases map to TRBD2. The J segment lost 0 bases and the V segment lost 1 base, leaving 3 bases of the junction unmatched. In germline, CDR1 is LNHNV, CDR2 YYDKDF (reference sequence). The CDR3 contains 16 residues. CDR3 in amino acids: CATSRGTSGSTDTQYF. The CDR3 DNA follows: TGTGCCACCAGCAGAGGAACTAGCGGAAGCACAGATACGCAGTATTTT.

The rearrangement joins TRBV12-3 or TRBV12-4 to TRBJ2-3; 8 bases map to TRBD2. This CDR3 is built from 14 residues. Trimming took 6 bases from V and 3 from J; bases not matched to a gene: 5. For the CDR3, the DNA is TGTGCCAGCAGGAAGCGGGGGAGAACAGATACGCAGTATTTT. It specifies CASRKRGRTDTQYF.

This chain uses TRBV20-1 with TRBJ2-7; D is perhaps TRBD1 (5 bases). V lost 0 bases and J 3 bases, leaving 12 bases between the germline ends. CDR1 DFQATT and CDR2 SNEGSKA come from the germline V gene (reference sequence). CDR3 length: 14 residues. This chain's CDR3 is CSARDRQPVYEQYF. The CDR3 coding sequence is TGCAGTGCTAGAGACAGACAGCCCGTCTACGAGCAGTACTTC.

The chain is built from TRBV29-1 and TRBJ2-2; D may be TRBD1 (5 bases). The CDR3 is made up of 11 amino acids. The germline V gene encodes CDR1 SQVTM and CDR2 ANQGSEA. V lost 3 bases to trimming and J lost 6 bases, with 5 bases between them. This chain's CDR3 is CSVEGPGELFF. CDR3 nucleotide sequence: TGCAGCGTTGAGGGGCCCGGGGAGCTGTTTTTT.

The chain has TRBV5-6 and TRBJ1-1; no clear D. The CDR3 is 15 residues long. Per the germline V gene, CDR1 is SGHDT and CDR2 is YYEEEE. V dropped 4 bases and J dropped 2 bases, with 15 bases sitting between them. The CDR3 sequence is CASSPPRTLNTEAFF. The CDR3 DNA reads as TGTGCCAGCAGCCCACCTCGGACTCTCAACACTGAAGCTTTCTTT.

The V call is TRBV9, the J call TRBJ2-5; 11 bases map to TRBD2. The length of the CDR3 is 16 residues. After removal of 1 base from V and 0 bases from J, the junction contained 2 bases not matched to a gene. The germline CDR1 and CDR2 sequences are SGDLS and YYNGEE. This CDR3 is CASSVSSGGHQETQYF. The CDR3 bases are TGTGCCAGCAGCGTATCTAGCGGGGGGCACCAAGAGACCCAGTACTTC.

The chain joins TRBV7-8 to TRBJ1-4; no clear D gene. With 1 base removed from V and 8 bases from J, the gap between germline ends came to 11 bases. Germline V gene sequence: CDR1 SGHVS, CDR2 FQNEAQ. The CDR3 is 14 amino acids. Here the CDR3 reads CASSLEGRPEKLFF. The CDR3 nucleotides read TGTGCCAGCAGCTTAGAGGGCAGGCCGGAAAAACTGTTTTTT.

The chain is built from TRBV3-1 and TRBJ1-4, with unresolved D. From germline, CDR1 is LGHDT and CDR2 YNNKEL (reference sequence). Trimming cost V 2 bases and J 0 bases, with 7 bases left between them. The CDR3 has 15 amino acids. The CDR3 bases are TGTGCCAGCAGCCAACCGGGCGCAACTAATGAAAAACTGTTTTTT. Its translation: CASSQPGATNEKLFF.

The chain uses TRBV24-1 and TRBJ2-1; 10 bases fit TRBD2. Germline V gene lookup returns CDR1 KGHDR and CDR2 SFDVKD. After removal of 4 bases from V and 0 bases from J, the junction contained 2 bases not matched to a gene. CDR3 length: 16 residues. The CDR3 sequence is CATSEASGGSYNEQFF. In nucleotides, the CDR3 is TGTGCCACCAGTGAAGCTAGCGGGGGCTCCTACAATGAGCAGTTCTTC.